The source of this T cell receptor (beta chain) is a study of technical replicates of blood from several donors. Per the germline V gene, CDR1 is SGHDT and CDR2 is YYEEEE. CDR3 size: 16 residues. Trimming pared 0 bases from V and 6 bases from J, leaving 16 bases between. Data came from immunoSEQ multiplex PCR; TCRdb stores just in-frame clones and leaves some out. The repertoire has tens of thousands of clones, 70% to 90% of them found once; the top ten carry 3.5% to 5%. V and J are TRBV5-6 and TRBJ2-1; perhaps TRBD1 as D (6 bases). This clonotype originated in a human donor in good health. Some clones in this sample may be carry-over from other donors' samples. The sample comprised PBMCs. CDR3 region: CASSLGFTDSLNEQFF. The CDR3 coding sequence is TGTGCCAGCAGCTTGGGTTTTACGGACAGCCTCAATGAGCAGTTCTTC.